The text below deals with one TCR beta chain. Time point of the sample: after dendritic cell vaccination, including at tumor progression/relapse. PBMC were collected before vaccination, two weeks after the third vaccination, and at progression. The data were obtained in a study of glioma-infiltrating T cells after dendritic cell vaccination. Study information: Samples are from glioblastoma patients in Phase I and II dendritic cell vaccine trials.

This CDR3 has 12 residues. Per the germline V gene, CDR1 is ENHRY and CDR2 is SYGVKD. Trimming cost V 8 bases and J 6 bases, with 13 bases left between them. Amplification used 60 V beta primers and 13 J beta primers. TCRdb's table, derived via immunoSEQ multiplex PCR, lists solely in-frame clones and lacks some. The data contain around 87,000 clones, roughly four fifths of them seen just once; the ten biggest clones take up less than 7%. The source material was blood, sampled after dendritic cell vaccination. The clonotype was recovered from a human donor with glioblastoma. The V gene is TRBV10-3, the J gene TRBJ1-1; tentatively, D is TRBD1 (5 bases). The DNA for the CDR3 is TGTGCCATCGGGCAGGGTGGAGCTGAAGCTTTCTTT. Protein product: CAIGQGGAEAFF.